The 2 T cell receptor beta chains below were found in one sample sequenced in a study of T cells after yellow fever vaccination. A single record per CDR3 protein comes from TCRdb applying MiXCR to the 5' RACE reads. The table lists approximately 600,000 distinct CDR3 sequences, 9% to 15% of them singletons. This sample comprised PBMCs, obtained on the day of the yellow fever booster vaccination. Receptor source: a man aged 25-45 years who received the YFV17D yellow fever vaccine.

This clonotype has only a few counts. CDR3 DNA: TGTGCCATCAGTGAGGCTAGGGGACTAGCTAACCTCGGGTCGGGCAATGAGCAGTTCTTC. Translating it yields CAISEARGLANLGSGNEQFF. This chain links TRBV10-3 with TRBJ2-1; 9 positions match TRBD2. CDR1 is ENHRY and CDR2 is SYGVKD in the germline V gene. Unmatched junction bases numbered 20, after V lost 2 bases and J lost 6 bases. CDR3 size: 20 residues.

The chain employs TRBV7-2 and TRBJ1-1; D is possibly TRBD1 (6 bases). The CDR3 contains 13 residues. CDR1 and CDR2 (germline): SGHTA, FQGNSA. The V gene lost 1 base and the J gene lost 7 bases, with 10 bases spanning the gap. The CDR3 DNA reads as TGTGCCAGCAGCTTAGAGCCAGGGGTTGAAGCTTTCTTT. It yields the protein CASSLEPGVEAFF.